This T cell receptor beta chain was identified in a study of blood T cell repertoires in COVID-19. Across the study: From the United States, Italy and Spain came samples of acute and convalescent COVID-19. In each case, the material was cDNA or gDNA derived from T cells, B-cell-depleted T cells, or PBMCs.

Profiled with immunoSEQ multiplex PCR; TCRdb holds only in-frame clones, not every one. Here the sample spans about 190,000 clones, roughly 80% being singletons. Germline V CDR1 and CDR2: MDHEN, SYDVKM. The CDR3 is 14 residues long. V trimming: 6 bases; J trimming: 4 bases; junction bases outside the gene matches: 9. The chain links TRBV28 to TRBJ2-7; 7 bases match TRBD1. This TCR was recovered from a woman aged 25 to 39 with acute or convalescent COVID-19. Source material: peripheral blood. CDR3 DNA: TGTGCCAGCAGGCCCACGGGACAGACGTACGAGCAGTACTTC. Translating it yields CASRPTGQTYEQYF. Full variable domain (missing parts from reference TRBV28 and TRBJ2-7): DVKVTQSSRYLVKRTGEKVFLECVQDMDHENMFWYRQDPGLGLRLIYFSYDVKMKEKGDIPEGYSVSREKKERFSLILESASTNQTSMYLCASRPTGQTYEQYFGPGTRLTVT.